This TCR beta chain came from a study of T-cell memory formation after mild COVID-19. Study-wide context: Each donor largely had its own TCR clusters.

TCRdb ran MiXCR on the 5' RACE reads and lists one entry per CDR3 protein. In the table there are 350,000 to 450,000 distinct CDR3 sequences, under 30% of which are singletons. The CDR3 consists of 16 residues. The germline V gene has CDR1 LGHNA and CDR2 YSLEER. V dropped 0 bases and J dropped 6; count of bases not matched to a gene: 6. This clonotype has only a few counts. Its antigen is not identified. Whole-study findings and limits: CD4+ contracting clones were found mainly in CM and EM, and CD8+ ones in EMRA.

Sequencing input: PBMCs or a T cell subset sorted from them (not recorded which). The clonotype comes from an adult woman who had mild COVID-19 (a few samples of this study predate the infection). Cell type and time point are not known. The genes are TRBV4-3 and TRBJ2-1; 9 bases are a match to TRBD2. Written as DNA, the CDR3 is TGCGCCAGCAGCCAAGATCGCGCGGGAGGGGGCAATGAGCAGTTCTTC. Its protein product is CASSQDRAGGGNEQFF.